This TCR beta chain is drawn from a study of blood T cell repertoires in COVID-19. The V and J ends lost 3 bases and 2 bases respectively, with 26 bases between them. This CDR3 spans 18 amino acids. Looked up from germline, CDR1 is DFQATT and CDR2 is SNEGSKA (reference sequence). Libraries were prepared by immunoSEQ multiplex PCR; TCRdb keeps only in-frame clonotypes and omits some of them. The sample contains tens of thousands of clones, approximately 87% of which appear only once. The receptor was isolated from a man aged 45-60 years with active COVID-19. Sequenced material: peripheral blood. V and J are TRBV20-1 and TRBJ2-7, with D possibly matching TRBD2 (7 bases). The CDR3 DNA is TGCAGTGCTAGTGGGGGGGGACCCCGGCTAGAGGGGGCCTACGAGCAGTACTTC. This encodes CSASGGGPRLEGAYEQYF.